Many counts were recorded for the clone carrying this T cell receptor (beta chain). The antigen is not known. The entry originates in a study of T cells after yellow fever vaccination. Across the whole study: Preparing low-cell-number fractions relied on SMART-Seq v4 Ultra Low Input. Study-level results: Booster sampling recovered most clones from primary vaccination (roughly 97% CD4, around 88% CD8).

The ends lost 2 bases at V and 7 bases at J; junction bases unmatched: 9. The CDR3 runs to 15 residues. Germline-derived CDR1 and CDR2 are SNHLY and FYNNEI. TCRdb ran MiXCR on the 5' RACE reads and lists one entry per CDR3 protein. This sample has some 250,000 distinct CDR3 sequences, with approximately 3.5% found just once. This receptor was identified in a man aged 18 to 30 who received the YFV17D yellow fever vaccine. Sequenced material: PBMCs, taken 15 days after the yellow fever booster vaccination. The V gene is TRBV2, the J gene TRBJ1-2; TRBD1 matches 8 bases. Here the CDR3 reads CASSERVAGGSGYTF. The CDR3, as DNA: TGTGCCAGCAGTGAACGGGTGGCAGGGGGCAGTGGCTACACCTTC. The full variable domain, in which reference TRBV2 and TRBJ1-2 provide the parts outside the CDR3, is EPEVTQTPSHQVTQMGQEVILRCVPISNHLYFYWYRQILGQKVEFLVSFYNNEISEKSEIFDDQFSVERPDGSNFTLKIRSTKLEDSAMYFCASSERVAGGSGYTFGSGTRLTVV.